This record covers a single TCR beta chain. Patients included in sequencing had previously demonstrated CD8+CD57+ cell expansion by flow cytometry. The template for TCR beta VDJ and CDR3 sequence profiling was genomic DNA. TCRdb recomputed calls from the reads with MiXCR, one row per CDR3 protein. The sample holds about 150,000 distinct CDR3 sequences, about 50% seen once. The sample is drawn from a study of CD8+CD57+ T cells in acquired aplastic anemia. This CDR3 comprises 14 residues. Per the germline V gene, CDR1 is MDHEN and CDR2 is SYDVKM. Trimming pared 7 bases from V and 3 bases from J, leaving 15 bases between.

Material for sequencing was sorted CD4+, CD8+, or CD8+CD57+ T cells (not recorded which) from PBMCs. The rearrangement uses TRBV28 and TRBJ1-2; D is unclear. The receptor's source is a human donor with aplastic anemia. CDR3 residues: CASIRAGGHYGYTF. In nucleotides, the CDR3 is TGTGCCAGCATCCGGGCAGGCGGACACTATGGCTACACCTTC.